The subject of this entry is one T cell receptor beta chain. These data belong to a study of blood T cell repertoires in COVID-19. Study summary: T cells, B-cell-depleted T cells, or PBMCs provided the cDNA or gDNA that served as material.

The CDR3 runs to 14 residues. From germline, CDR1 is DFQATT and CDR2 SNEGSKA (reference sequence). Between the trimmed V and J ends, which lost 3 bases and 0 bases, there was a span of 9 bases. Sequencing used immunoSEQ multiplex PCR; TCRdb keeps in-frame clones, though not all of them. The sample comprises 45,000 to 50,000 clones, about 87% of which are singletons, and roughly 7.4% rests with the top ten. The source of this sequence is a man aged 50 to 59 with acute or convalescent COVID-19. The V and J genes are TRBV20-1 and TRBJ1-5; D is uncertain. Sequenced: peripheral blood. The CDR3 loop is CSASLGYSNQPQHF. In DNA form, the CDR3 reads TGCAGTGCTAGTCTCGGGTATAGCAATCAGCCCCAGCATTTT.